A selection of T cell receptor beta chains follows, all from one sample in a study of T cells in localized non-small cell lung cancer. Produced via immunoSEQ multiplex PCR; TCRdb's table is partial and in-frame only. The data contain 31,000 or so clones, just under 80% of them singletons. The material sequenced was peripheral blood, taken before any cancer treatment. These receptors came from a male donor older than 55 with stage III squamous cell lung carcinoma. Both conserved end residues are part of each CDR3. A D gene is named only where the DNA matches it firmly. Expanded clones are given a class, and other clones once, few, many or no size at all.

v_gene: TRBV25-1; abundance: -; j_gene: TRBJ2-7; d_gene: -; CDR3nt: TGTGCCAGCAGTGATCGGACCGTAGGGTCGTACTTC; CDR3aa: CASSDRTVGSYF
v_gene: TRBV7-9; abundance: -; j_gene: TRBJ1-4; d_gene: -; CDR3nt: TGTGCCAGCAGCCCAAAGACCCCGCTTGGGGAAAAACTGTTTTTT; CDR3aa: CASSPKTPLGEKLFF
v_gene: TRBV5-1; abundance: -; j_gene: TRBJ2-2; d_gene: TRBD1; CDR3nt: TGCGCCAGCAGCATCGAGGGGGCGGTCACCGGGGAGCTGTTTTTT; CDR3aa: CASSIEGAVTGELFF
v_gene: TRBV7-2; abundance: few; j_gene: TRBJ1-3; d_gene: -; CDR3nt: TGTGCCAGCAGCTTAATGGAAATTTCAGGAAACACCATATATTTT; CDR3aa: CASSLMEISGNTIYF
v_gene: TRBV19; abundance: -; j_gene: TRBJ1-1; d_gene: TRBD1; CDR3nt: TGTGCCAGTAACACGGCAGGGGGCCGCGCGGCTTTCTTT; CDR3aa: CASNTAGGRAAFF
v_gene: TRBV28; abundance: -; j_gene: TRBJ2-7; d_gene: -; CDR3nt: TGTGCCAGCAGTTTAGTGGCTACCCACTCCTACGAGCAGTACTTC; CDR3aa: CASSLVATHSYEQYF
v_gene: TRBV7-9; abundance: -; j_gene: TRBJ1-5; d_gene: TRBD1; CDR3nt: TGTGCCAGCAGCTTTTGGACAGGATCCTATAGCAATCAGCCCCAGCATTTT; CDR3aa: CASSFWTGSYSNQPQHF
v_gene: TRBV4-1; abundance: few; j_gene: TRBJ2-1; d_gene: -; CDR3nt: TGCGCCAGCAGCCAATCTCTGGGTGAGCAGTTCTTC; CDR3aa: CASSQSLGEQFF
v_gene: TRBV4-3; abundance: -; j_gene: TRBJ2-5; d_gene: TRBD2; CDR3nt: TGCGCCAGCAGCCAGGGTATAGCGGGGTCCGGGGAGACCCAGTACTTC; CDR3aa: CASSQGIAGSGETQYF
v_gene: TRBV7-9; abundance: few; j_gene: TRBJ2-2; d_gene: -; CDR3nt: TGTGCCAGCGACACCGGGGAGCTGTTTTTT; CDR3aa: CASDTGELFF